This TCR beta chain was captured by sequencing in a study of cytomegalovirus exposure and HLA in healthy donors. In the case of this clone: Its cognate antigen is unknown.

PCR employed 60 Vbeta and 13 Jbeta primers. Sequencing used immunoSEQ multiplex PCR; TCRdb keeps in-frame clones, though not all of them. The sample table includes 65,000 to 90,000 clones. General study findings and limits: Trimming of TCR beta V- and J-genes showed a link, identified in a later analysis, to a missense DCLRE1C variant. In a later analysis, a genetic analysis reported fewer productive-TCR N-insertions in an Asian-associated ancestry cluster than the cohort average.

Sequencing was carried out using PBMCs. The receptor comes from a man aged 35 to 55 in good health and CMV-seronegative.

The CDR3 here is CASTGGRTEAFF. DNA of the CDR3: TGTGCCAGTACCGGGGGGCGGACTGAAGCTTTCTTT. V and J are TRBV19 and TRBJ1-1; possible D gene TRBD1, 6 bases. Germline CDR1 and CDR2: LNHDA and SQIVND (reference sequence). V was shortened by 7 bases and J by 5 bases, with 11 bases between the two germline ends. This CDR3 is 12 amino acids long.